This passage covers 5 T cell receptor beta chains from one sample sequenced in a study of neurological immune-mediated disorders. TCRdb redid the calling of the 5' RACE reads with MiXCR, one entry per CDR3 protein. The data show roughly 10,000 distinct CDR3 sequences, with roughly 20% seen just once and 12% to 15% held by the top ten. Sequencing used CD8+ T cells from blood. Receptor source: a woman in her forties with multiple sclerosis.

In its sample, this clonotype ranks as large (0.1 to 1%). The CDR3 reads CASSEDGRGVRNEQFF. For the CDR3, the DNA is TGCGCCAGCAGTGAGGACGGGCGGGGGGTACGGAATGAGCAGTTCTTC. The chain has TRBV10-2 and TRBJ2-1, with 8 bases aligning to TRBD2. Trimming cost V 2 bases and J 7 bases; bases outside gene matches: 10. The CDR3 consists of 16 residues. Germline-derived CDR1 and CDR2 are WSHSY and SAAADI.

This clonotype was seen ten or more times. This chain links TRBV7-9 with TRBJ2-5; no firm D call. Germline CDR1 and CDR2: SEHNR and FQNEAQ (reference sequence). V lost 2 bases and J lost 2, with 9 bases in between. This CDR3 comprises 14 residues. The CDR3 DNA follows: TGTGCCAGCAGCTTAAGTCTCCCACAAGAGACCCAGTACTTC. Translated: CASSLSLPQETQYF.

This clonotype is labeled medium-sized (0.01 to 0.1%). The chain has TRBV4-1 and TRBJ2-7; D not certain. The V and J ends lost 2 bases and 3 bases respectively, with 8 bases between them. Germline CDR1 and CDR2: MGHRA and YSYEKL. The CDR3 spans 13 residues. The CDR3 sequence: CASSQSGVYEQYF. CDR3 in DNA: TGCGCCAGCAGCCAATCGGGCGTCTACGAGCAGTACTTC.

The rearrangement joins TRBV10-3 to TRBJ2-7, with a tentative D call TRBD2 (5 bases). CDR3 length: 12 amino acids. V lost 10 bases and J 2 bases, leaving 12 bases between the germline ends. CDR1 is ENHRY, CDR2 SYGVKD, per germline. The CDR3 region has the DNA TGTGCCAACGGACTGGGAACCTACGAGCAGTACTTC. This gives the protein CANGLGTYEQYF.

This clonotype was counted ten times or more. This sequence joins TRBV29-1 and TRBJ2-7; a possible D gene is TRBD1 (6 bases). CDR1 is SQVTM and CDR2 is ANQGSEA in the germline V gene. The CDR3 consists of 12 residues. V was shortened by 0 bases and J by 5 bases, with 8 bases between the two germline ends. The CDR3 region has the DNA TGCAGCGTTGAAGACAGGGGAGACGAGCAGTACTTC. Amino acids: CSVEDRGDEQYF.